A selection of T cell receptor beta chains follows, all from one sample in a study of cytomegalovirus exposure and HLA in healthy donors. The data were produced by immunoSEQ multiplex PCR, yet TCRdb's version contains in-frame clones alone and is incomplete. The table gives around 26,000 clones; the top ten clones make up under 20% of it. Material: PBMCs. Receptor source: a male donor in good health and CMV-seropositive. Both conserved end residues are part of each CDR3. Fields, in order: V gene, D gene, J gene, CDR3 protein. The D gene is left open where the match is weak.

>TRBV7-7|NA|TRBJ1-3
CASSLNPSSGNTIYF
>TRBV5-6|NA|TRBJ1-2
CASSSLRGSTYGYTF
>TRBV20-1|NA|TRBJ2-7
CSAGDSYEQYF
>TRBV29-1|TRBD1|NA
CSVGLDRAYEQYF
>TRBV15|NA|TRBJ1-1
CATSILTGFGTEAFF
>TRBV2|NA|TRBJ1-5
CASSAAGRRGNQPQHF
>TRBV30|NA|TRBJ2-1
CAWSHAGDLTNEQFF
>TRBV4-1|TRBD1|TRBJ1-2
CASSYGAGTVGYGYTF
>TRBV28|NA|TRBJ1-2
CATRERIGYGYTF
>TRBV7-9|NA|TRBJ1-2
CASSHSGVSVGGYTF
>TRBV6-5|TRBD1|TRBJ2-7
CASSSTGNHEQYF
>TRBV28|NA|TRBJ1-6
CASSLEGWDSPLHF
>TRBV11-2|TRBD2|TRBJ2-7
CASSTWTSGVYEQYF
>TRBV19|TRBD1|TRBJ1-2
CACTGAPNYGYTF
>TRBV6-4|TRBD1|TRBJ2-5
CASSASPGTGIETQYF
>TRBV19|NA|TRBJ2-3
CASSMRASTDTQYF
>TRBV29-1|TRBD2|TRBJ2-7
CSVEVREGGEQYF
>TRBV4-2|TRBD1|TRBJ2-7
CASSQDTRHGTGGYEQYF
>TRBV19|NA|TRBJ2-1
CASSSPTGQTYNEQFF
>TRBV28|TRBD1|TRBJ1-2
CASSLPGQGYGYTF
>TRBV30|NA|TRBJ1-1
CAWSVWSTEAFF
>TRBV28|TRBD1|TRBJ1-1
CASRTGQGRRTEAFF
>TRBV6-5|TRBD2|TRBJ2-1
CASSFGGLADNEQFF
>TRBV9|NA|TRBJ2-3
CASSYGWGRRDTQYF
>TRBV9|TRBD2|TRBJ2-2
CASSVALAGGTRELFF
>TRBV18|NA|TRBJ2-7
CASSLSTGGADEQYF
>TRBV5-1|NA|TRBJ1-3
CASRMDSRNTIYF
>TRBV19|TRBD1|TRBJ1-1
CASSIMPGQRNTEAFF
>TRBV29-1|NA|TRBJ1-4
CSVDGGSTNEKLFF
>TRBV30|TRBD1|TRBJ2-7
CACWLPGQVDYEQYF
>TRBV6-1|NA|TRBJ2-1
CASSESGEGAYNEQFF
>TRBV9|NA|TRBJ1-1
CASSVRSSSTEAFF
>TRBV6-1|NA|TRBJ1-5
CASTGIDSNQPQHF
>TRBV7-8|TRBD1|TRBJ2-2
CASSTRQGYTGELFF
>TRBV13|NA|TRBJ1-2
CASTRDNPDGYTF
>TRBV27|NA|TRBJ1-1
CASSVRDSEGAFF
>TRBV30|NA|TRBJ1-1
CAWSVRRGSPQRAFF
>TRBV4-2|NA|TRBJ2-1
CASSQTNKGRNEQFF
>TRBV6-1|TRBD1|TRBJ1-1
CASSDRGRPEAFF